The clone carrying this T cell receptor beta chain was observed a few times. Antigen: not known. Looked up from germline, CDR1 is MNHEY and CDR2 is SVGAGI. Trimming removed 4 bases from V and 3 bases from J, with 6 bases in between. The CDR3 extends over 12 amino acids. This sample is part of a study of cytomegalovirus exposure and HLA in healthy donors. General study results and limits: As a later analysis revealed, the rate of TCR association differed by HLA locus, with DRB1 most and HLA-C fewest. When analyzed later, a missense DCLRE1C variant was found to be linked to TCR beta V- and J-gene trimming. A later analysis showed HLA-associated TCR beta chains outstripping equally common others in clonal expansion. It was reportedly the case that the classifier diagnosed cytomegalovirus status with high specificity and sensitivity.

The PCR made use of 60 Vbeta and 13 Jbeta primers. Profiled with immunoSEQ multiplex PCR; TCRdb holds only in-frame clones, not every one. The sample has about 150,000 clones, roughly four fifths seen once. What was sequenced was PBMCs. This receptor was identified in a girl aged 10 to 17 in good health and CMV-seropositive. This chain uses TRBV6-5 with TRBJ1-1; D remains ambiguous. The CDR3 DNA sequence: TGTGCCAGCAGTTCTTACTACACTGAAGCTTTCTTT. Residues: CASSSYYTEAFF.